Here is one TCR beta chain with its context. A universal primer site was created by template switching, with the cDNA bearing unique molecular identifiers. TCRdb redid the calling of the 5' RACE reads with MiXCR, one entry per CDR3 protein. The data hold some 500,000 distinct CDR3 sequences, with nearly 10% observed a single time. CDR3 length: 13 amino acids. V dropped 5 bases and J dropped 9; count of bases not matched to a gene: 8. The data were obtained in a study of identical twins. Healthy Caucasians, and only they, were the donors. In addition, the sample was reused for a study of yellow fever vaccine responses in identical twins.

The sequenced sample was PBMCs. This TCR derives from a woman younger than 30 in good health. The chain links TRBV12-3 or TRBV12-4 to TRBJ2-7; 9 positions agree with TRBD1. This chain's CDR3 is CASSLGQGTGQYF. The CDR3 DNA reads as TGTGCCAGCAGTCTAGGACAGGGGACCGGGCAGTACTTC.